This passage covers 24 T cell receptor beta chains from one sample sequenced in a study of identical twins. In TCRdb, the 5' RACE reads were re-called with MiXCR into one record per CDR3 protein. Of fewer than 450,000 distinct CDR3 sequences in the sample, approximately 8.8% were seen once. Sequenced input: naive T cells sorted from blood. The receptors were gathered from a woman in her forties or fifties in good health.

The rearrangement links TRBV12-3 or TRBV12-4 to TRBJ1-2; D is perhaps TRBD1 (6 bases). CDR3 size: 13 residues. Trimming pared 6 bases from V and 10 bases from J, leaving 18 bases between. CDR3 nucleotides: TGTGCCAGCAGCCCGGACAGCCCTTCGGACTACACCTTC. This codes for CASSPDSPSDYTF.

This sequence joins TRBV10-3 and TRBJ2-2; 9 bases line up with TRBD1. V lost 6 bases to trimming and J lost 5 bases; unmatched junction nucleotides: 10. The CDR3 runs 16 residues. Germline values: CDR1 ENHRY, CDR2 SYGVKD. The CDR3 sequence: CAIRVDRGEKTGELFF. For the CDR3, the DNA is TGTGCCATCAGAGTGGACAGGGGAGAGAAAACCGGGGAGCTGTTTTTT.

This clonotype was counted many times. This sequence joins TRBV10-3 and TRBJ1-5, with 8 bases identical to TRBD1. J gave up 5 bases and V 10 bases, and 4 bases lay outside the gene matches. The length of the CDR3 is 12 residues. The germline V gene has CDR1 ENHRY and CDR2 SYGVKD. CDR3 residues: CATQGADQPQHF. Written as DNA, the CDR3 is TGTGCCACCCAGGGGGCCGATCAGCCCCAGCATTTT.

This clonotype was picked up many times. The chain uses TRBV6-5 and TRBJ2-7; 7 bases fit TRBD1. Germline trimming cut 6 bases from V and 8 bases from J; bases unmatched to any gene: 4. This CDR3 has 11 amino acids. Germline V gene lookup returns CDR1 MNHEY and CDR2 SVGAGI. CDR3 sequence reads: CASRRDRQQYF. In DNA form, the CDR3 reads TGTGCCAGCAGGAGGGACAGACAGCAGTACTTC.

The V and J genes are TRBV11-2 and TRBJ1-4; no clear D. CDR1 and CDR2 from the germline V gene are SGHAT and FQNNGV. V was trimmed by 5 bases and J by 5 bases, leaving 15 bases between them. The CDR3 has 15 amino acids. Here the CDR3 DNA reads TGTGCCAGCAGCCGTCCGGCGATCCGAAATGAAAAACTGTTTTTT. Translation gives CASSRPAIRNEKLFF.

This clonotype occurred many times. The rearrangement joins TRBV4-2 to TRBJ2-1; D gene unclear. V lost 0 bases and J 1 base, leaving 7 bases between the germline ends. CDR1 and CDR2 from the germline V gene are LGHNA and YNFKEQ. The CDR3 runs 15 residues. This CDR3 reads CASSQDAVSYNEQFF. The CDR3 coding sequence is TGTGCCAGCAGCCAAGACGCTGTTTCCTACAATGAGCAGTTCTTC.

The rearrangement links TRBV4-1 to TRBJ2-3; D perhaps matches TRBD1 (5 bases). Germline V CDR1 and CDR2: MGHRA, YSYEKL. This CDR3 region has 16 residues. The germline V and J ends were trimmed by 0 bases and 4 bases, with 14 bases remaining between them. The CDR3 region is CASSQDGRVQPDTQYF. Here the CDR3 DNA reads TGCGCCAGCAGCCAAGATGGCAGGGTGCAGCCAGATACGCAGTATTTT.

This clonotype was counted only a few times. The chain couples TRBV2 to TRBJ2-7, with D possibly matching TRBD1 (6 bases). The V end was cut by 6 bases, the J end by 0 bases, with 12 bases between. This CDR3 comprises 14 residues. Germline values: CDR1 SNHLY, CDR2 FYNNEI. The CDR3: CASSADRSSYEQYV. CDR3 DNA sequence: TGTGCCAGCAGCGCTGACAGGTCCTCCTACGAGCAGTACGTC.

This clonotype was observed at least ten times. This chain links TRBV29-1 with TRBJ2-7, with 8 positions matching TRBD1. V shed 7 bases, J shed 5 bases, and the junction held 10 bases outside the gene matches. The CDR3 sequence is 13 residues long. Germline V lookup: CDR1 SQVTM, CDR2 ANQGSEA. The CDR3 here is CSAKDRANNEQYF. The CDR3 DNA reads TGCAGCGCAAAGGACAGGGCGAATAACGAGCAGTACTTC.

J is TRBJ2-7 and V is TRBV20-1; TRBD2 matches at 10 bases. The ends lost 1 base at V and 6 bases at J; junction bases unmatched: 6. The CDR3 length is 14 residues. Germline V lookup: CDR1 DFQATT, CDR2 SNEGSKA (reference sequence). The CDR3 sequence: CSARGAGGWAEQYF. CDR3 in DNA: TGCAGTGCTAGAGGAGCGGGAGGGTGGGCCGAGCAGTACTTC.

This clonotype was seen only a few times. The genes are TRBV20-1 and TRBJ1-1; tentatively, D is TRBD1 (6 bases). Trimming removed 4 bases at V and 2 bases at J, with 8 bases between. Per the germline V gene, CDR1 is DFQATT and CDR2 is SNEGSKA (reference sequence). This CDR3 region has 12 residues. The CDR3 loop reads CSAMGQNTEAFF. CDR3 coding DNA: TGCAGTGCTATGGGACAAAACACTGAAGCTTTCTTT.

The CDR3 loop reads CASRRLAGGRNEQFF. CDR3 DNA: TGTGCCAGCCGCAGACTAGCGGGAGGGCGGAATGAGCAGTTCTTC. The chain joins TRBV14 to TRBJ2-1, with 14 bases aligning to TRBD2. Germline trimming cut 8 bases from V and 7 bases from J; bases unmatched to any gene: 7. In germline, CDR1 is SGHDN, CDR2 FVKESK. CDR3 length equals 15 residues.

The sample holds many counts of this clonotype. V and J are TRBV5-1 and TRBJ1-2; 11 positions match TRBD1. The CDR3 spans 17 residues. Germline V gene lookup returns CDR1 SGHRS and CDR2 YFSETQ. With 4 bases clipped from V and 2 bases from J, the junction kept 10 bases outside the gene matches. This chain's CDR3 is CASSSPGQGVTNYGYTF. DNA of the CDR3: TGCGCCAGCAGCAGTCCGGGACAGGGGGTCACAAACTATGGCTACACCTTC.

The table lists this clonotype with a few counts. This sequence joins TRBV7-9 and TRBJ2-2; 12 nucleotides align to TRBD2. CDR1 SEHNR and CDR2 FQNEAQ come from the germline V gene (reference sequence). CDR3 length equals 15 residues. Trimming took 4 bases from V and 6 from J; bases not matched to a gene: 3. The CDR3 coding sequence is TGTGCCAGCAGCTACCTAGCGGGAGGGCCCGGGGAGCTGTTTTTT. This encodes CASSYLAGGPGELFF. Full variable domain (outside the CDR3, taken from reference TRBV7-9 and TRBJ2-2): DTGVSQNPRHKITKRGQNVTFRCDPISEHNRLYWYRQTLGQGPEFLTYFQNEAQLEKSRLLSDRFSAERPKGSFSTLEIQRTEQGDSAMYLCASSYLAGGPGELFFGEGSRLTVL.

This clonotype was counted a few times. The genes are TRBV11-3 and TRBJ2-2; D possibly corresponds to TRBD2 (5 bases). Looked up from germline, CDR1 is SGHNT and CDR2 is YENEEA. The CDR3 loop spans 15 amino acids. Trimming removed 7 bases from V and 6 bases from J, with 18 bases in between. Here the CDR3 reads CASTQGASTAGELFF. CDR3 DNA: TGTGCCAGCACCCAAGGTGCTAGCACTGCCGGGGAGCTGTTTTTT. The variable domain in full, with the rest retrieved from reference TRBV11-3 and TRBJ2-2, is EAGVVQSPRYKIIEKKQPVAFWCNPISGHNTLYWYLQNLGQGPELLIRYENEEAVDDSQLPKDRFSAERLKGVDSTLKIQPAELGDSAVYLCASTQGASTAGELFFGEGSRLTVL.

This clonotype was seen repeatedly, ten times or more. V gene TRBV4-1 combines with J gene TRBJ2-7, with 7 bases identical to TRBD2. V lost 4 bases and J lost 7; bases outside the gene matches: 7. Per germline, CDR1 MGHRA and CDR2 YSYEKL. CDR3 length equals 13 residues. The CDR3, as DNA: TGCGCCAGCAGCCCCGGACTAGTAAGTGAGCAGTACGTC. Translated, it gives CASSPGLVSEQYV.

CDR3 region: CASRSGTVYNEQFF. As DNA, the CDR3 is TGTGCCAGCAGGTCCGGGACAGTCTACAATGAGCAGTTCTTC. This chain uses TRBV6-5 with TRBJ2-1, with TRBD1 matching 7 bases. Germline loops: CDR1 MNHEY, CDR2 SVGAGI. This CDR3 is 14 amino acids long. The trim removed 6 bases at V and 3 bases at J, leaving 5 bases unmatched.

DNA for the CDR3: TGTGCCAGCAGCTTATCCCTTGACGAGCAGTACTTC. It codes for CASSLSLDEQYF. V gene TRBV5-6 combines with J gene TRBJ2-7; D is undetermined. Germline V gene sequence: CDR1 SGHDT, CDR2 YYEEEE. The CDR3 consists of 12 residues. Trimming pared 2 bases from V and 5 bases from J, leaving 8 bases between.

There are many counts of this clonotype. The rearrangement joins TRBV4-1 to TRBJ2-7, with unresolved D. From germline, CDR1 is MGHRA and CDR2 YSYEKL. Trimming pared 2 bases from V and 3 bases from J, leaving 8 bases between. This CDR3 has 13 amino acids. CDR3 bases: TGCGCCAGCAGCCAACTCGTGTACTACGAGCAGTACTTC. Translated: CASSQLVYYEQYF.

This clonotype showed up many times. The J gene is TRBJ2-1, the V gene TRBV6-5, with 13 nucleotides matching TRBD2. The CDR3 extends over 15 amino acids. Germline V gives CDR1 MNHEY, CDR2 SVGAGI. Trimming at V came to 7 bases and at J to 7 bases, leaving 7 bases not matched to a gene. The CDR3 sequence is CASTMGLAGSNEQFF. DNA for the CDR3: TGTGCCAGCACTATGGGACTAGCGGGGAGTAATGAGCAGTTCTTC.

V usage is TRBV3-1 and J usage is TRBJ2-5, with 8 bases aligning to TRBD2. J lost 3 bases, V lost 0 bases, and 9 bases had no gene match. Germline assignment: CDR1 LGHDT and CDR2 YNNKEL (reference sequence). The CDR3 is 17 amino acids. The CDR3 region is CASSQDSGRVGKETQYF. CDR3 DNA: TGTGCCAGCAGCCAAGACAGCGGGAGAGTGGGTAAAGAGACCCAGTACTTC.

This clonotype was seen a handful of times. V is TRBV27 and J is TRBJ2-7; 7 bases fit TRBD1. Trimming cost V 2 bases and J 1 base; bases outside gene matches: 2. The germline V gene has CDR1 MNHEY and CDR2 SMNVEV (reference sequence). The CDR3 has 14 residues. This CDR3 is CASSLTTGSYEQYV. The CDR3 DNA follows: TGTGCCAGCAGTTTAACGACAGGGTCCTACGAGCAGTACGTC.

This clonotype occurred many times. The chain joins TRBV11-2 to TRBJ1-2; maybe TRBD1 (5 bases). Trimming pared 6 bases from V and 4 bases from J, leaving 18 bases between. Germline CDR1 is SGHAT and CDR2 is FQNNGV. This CDR3 has 15 residues. CDR3: CASSLPGPRAYGYTF. The CDR3 bases are TGTGCCAGCAGTCTTCCGGGACCGCGTGCCTATGGCTACACCTTC. Full variable domain (remainder filled in from reference TRBV11-2 and TRBJ1-2): EAGVAQSPRYKIIEKRQSVAFWCNPISGHATLYWYQQILGQGPKLLIQFQNNGVVDDSQLPKDRFSAERLKGVDSTLKIQPAKLEDSAVYLCASSLPGPRAYGYTFGSGTRLTVV.

This clonotype was found many times. This chain connects TRBV12-3 or TRBV12-4 to TRBJ1-5; D is uncertain. This CDR3 spans 12 amino acids. The V end lost 5 bases, the J end lost 1 base, and 3 bases lay between the germline ends. The CDR3 loop reads CASSGSNQPQHF. Here the CDR3 DNA reads TGTGCCAGCAGTGGGAGCAATCAGCCCCAGCATTTT.